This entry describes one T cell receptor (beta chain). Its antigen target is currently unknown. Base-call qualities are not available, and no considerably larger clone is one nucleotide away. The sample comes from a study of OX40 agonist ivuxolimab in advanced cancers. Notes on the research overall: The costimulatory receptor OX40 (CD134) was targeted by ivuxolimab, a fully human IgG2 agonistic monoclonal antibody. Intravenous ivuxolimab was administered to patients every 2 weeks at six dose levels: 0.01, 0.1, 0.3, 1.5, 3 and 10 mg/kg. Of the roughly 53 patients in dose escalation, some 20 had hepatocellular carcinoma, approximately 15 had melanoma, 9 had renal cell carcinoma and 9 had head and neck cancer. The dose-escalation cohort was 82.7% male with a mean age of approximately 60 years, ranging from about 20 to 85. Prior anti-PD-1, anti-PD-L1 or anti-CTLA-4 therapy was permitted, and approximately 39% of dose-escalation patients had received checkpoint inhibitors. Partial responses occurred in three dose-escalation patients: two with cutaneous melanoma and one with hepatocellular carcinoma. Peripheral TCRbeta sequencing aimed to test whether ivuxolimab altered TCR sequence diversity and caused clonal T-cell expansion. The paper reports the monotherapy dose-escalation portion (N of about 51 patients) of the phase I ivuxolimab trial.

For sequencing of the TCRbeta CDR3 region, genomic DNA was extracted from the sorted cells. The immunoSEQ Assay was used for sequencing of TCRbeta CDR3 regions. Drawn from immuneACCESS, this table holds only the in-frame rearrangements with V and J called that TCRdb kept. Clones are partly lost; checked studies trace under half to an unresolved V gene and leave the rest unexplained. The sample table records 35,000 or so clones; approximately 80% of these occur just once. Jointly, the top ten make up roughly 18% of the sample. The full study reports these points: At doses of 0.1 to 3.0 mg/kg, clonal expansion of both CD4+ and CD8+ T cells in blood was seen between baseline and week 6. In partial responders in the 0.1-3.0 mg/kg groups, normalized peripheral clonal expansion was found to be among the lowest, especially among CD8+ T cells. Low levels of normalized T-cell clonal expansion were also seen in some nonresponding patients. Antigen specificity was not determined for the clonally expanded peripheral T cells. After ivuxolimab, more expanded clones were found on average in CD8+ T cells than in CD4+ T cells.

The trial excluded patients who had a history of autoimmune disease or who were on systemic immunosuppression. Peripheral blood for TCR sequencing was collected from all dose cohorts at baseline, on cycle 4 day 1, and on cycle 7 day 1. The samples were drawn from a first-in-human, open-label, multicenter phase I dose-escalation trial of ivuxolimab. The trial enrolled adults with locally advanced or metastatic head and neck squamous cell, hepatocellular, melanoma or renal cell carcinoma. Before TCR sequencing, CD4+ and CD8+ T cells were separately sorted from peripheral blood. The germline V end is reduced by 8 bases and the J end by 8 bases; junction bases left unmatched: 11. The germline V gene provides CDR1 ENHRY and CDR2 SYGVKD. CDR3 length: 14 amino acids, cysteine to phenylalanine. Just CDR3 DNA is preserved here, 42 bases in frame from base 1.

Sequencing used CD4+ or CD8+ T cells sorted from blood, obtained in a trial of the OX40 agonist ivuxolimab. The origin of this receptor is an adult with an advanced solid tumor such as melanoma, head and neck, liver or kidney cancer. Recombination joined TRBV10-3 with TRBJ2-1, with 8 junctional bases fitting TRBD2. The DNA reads TGTGCCATCGATGACGGGGGGGCCAAATATGAGCAGTTCTTC. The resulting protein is CAIDDGGAKYEQFF.